Given below is one T cell receptor beta chain in context. The sample holds many counts of this clonotype. Its antigen target is currently unknown. Nothing much larger sits one base from this clone, and base qualities are not available. The library was obtained by multiplex PCR. Sequencing was performed on an Illumina HiSeq 4000. TCR beta libraries were built with iRepertoire HTBI primers and Arm-PCR amplification of CDR3 regions. Before sequencing, the PCR products underwent gel purification. As for the authors' bioinformatics: Gene usage analysis of CDR3 amino acid clonotypes relied on the roughly 64 TRBV and around 13 TRBJ segments identified across samples. COPE and FqMerger were used to merge the filtered high-quality paired reads into contigs. BLAST was used to align contigs to IMGT TRBV, TRBD and TRBJ reference genes, and CDR3 was defined according to IMGT. Any clonotype with a frequency above 0.1% was classified as a highly expanded clone. Shannon entropy served as the measure of repertoire diversity, while the Gini coefficient captured V-J evenness. Public clonotypes were defined as clonotypes shared by more than one individual. TCRdb trimmed the raw reads at Q25, called clones with MiXCR and kept productive beta chains. Entries that share a CDR3 protein sequence are merged under the most common genes and DNA. These V and J calls derive from TCRdb rather than the authors' analysis. This sample has about 340,000 distinct CDR3 sequences in its table, and 15% to 20% of those were observed once. The top ten clonotypes cover just under 30% of the sample.

This specimen comes from a study of regulatory T cells in long-lasting Graves disease (dated by TCRdb to about 2021). A note on the overall study: To count as having persistent Graves' disease, a patient had to have received antithyroid drug treatment for over 5 years with TSH receptor autoantibodies remaining persistently positive. Patients with persistent Graves' disease were compared with patients with newly diagnosed Graves' disease using TCR sequencing and RNA sequencing of peripheral blood. The study took place in China and was registered as a clinical trial. A total of around 35 samples underwent TCR sequencing: some 13 from persistent and roughly 20 from newly diagnosed Graves' disease patients. On average, persistent Graves' disease patients in the clinical cohort had been on antithyroid drugs for eight to twelve years. Points the paper makes about the study in general: As a limitation, the authors acknowledged that the small sample size may reduce accuracy. Only the TCR beta chain was sequenced and analyzed. Because the primary lesion, thyroid tissue, could not be accessed, the study looked at peripheral blood alone. More public clonotypes were shared among persistent patients (around 2,600) than among newly diagnosed patients (roughly 960). Compared with newly diagnosed patients, persistent Graves' disease patients had lower TCR Shannon entropy and fewer highly expanded clones, which suggests clonal expansion. Preferential use of TRBV28, TRBJ1-2 and TRBJ2-5 was observed in persistent disease, whereas TRBV20-1 and TRBJ2-1 were favored in newly diagnosed disease.

V was cut back by 0 bases and J by 4 bases, leaving a gap of 7 bases between them. CDR1 and CDR2 (SGHDT, YYEEEE) derive from the germline V gene. The CDR3 starts with the cysteine, ends with the phenylalanine, and has 13 residues. Of all the DNA, just the CDR3 is kept, 39 bases in frame from base 1. What this sample's time point label stands for: persistent/refractory GD, antithyroid drugs over 5 years with positive TRAb. For both TCR sequencing and RNA sequencing, RNA was extracted from PBMCs using TRIzol. The diagnosis of Graves' disease followed American Thyroid Association guidelines. Recruitment of patients was carried out at an endocrinology department in Xi'an, China. From each patient, about 9.7 milliliters of peripheral blood was collected into an EDTA anticoagulant tube. PBMCs were isolated by Ficoll Paque Plus density gradient separation without further T cell sorting. An Agilent 2100 Bioanalyzer and agarose gel were used to check RNA quality, while a NanoDrop 2000 measured RNA concentration.

The clonotype comes from a female donor with Graves disease. The chain was built from TRBV5-6 and TRBJ1-2; the D gene identity is not certain. The specimen comprised peripheral blood mononuclear cells (PBMCs), sampled when the disease was refractory, from a patient treated with antithyroid drugs. The DNA sequence is TGTGCCAGCAGCTTGGAGGGTAGCTATGGCTACACCTTC. The resulting protein is CASSLEGSYGYTF.